These 29 T cell receptor beta chains were sequenced from one sample in a study of Tregs in tolerant kidney transplant recipients. The repertoire was sequenced with immunoSEQ multiplex PCR; TCRdb's copy has only in-frame clones and lacks some. Of approximately 99,000 clones in the sample, nearly 90% are singletons; the top ten hold roughly 0.35%. Specimen: CD4+ T cells from blood, collected before the transplant. The origin of the receptors is a human donor who received a combined kidney and bone marrow transplant.

The gene calls are TRBV2 and TRBJ1-1, with a weak D call TRBD1 (5 bases). V was pared by 3 bases and J by 0 bases, with 14 bases between. Germline V gene sequence: CDR1 SNHLY, CDR2 FYNNEI. CDR3 length: 16 residues. CDR3 sequence reads: CASSEGRGGMNTEAFF. In DNA, the CDR3 is TGTGCCAGCAGTGAGGGACGAGGAGGGATGAACACTGAAGCTTTCTTT.

This chain connects TRBV18 to TRBJ2-1; TRBD2 is a possible D gene (6 bases). V dropped 6 bases and J dropped 2 bases, with 17 bases sitting between them. The CDR3 consists of 16 residues. Germline V gives CDR1 KGHSH, CDR2 LQKENI. This CDR3 is CASSKGWGVTYNEQFF. The CDR3 DNA sequence: TGTGCCAGCTCGAAAGGCTGGGGGGTTACCTACAATGAGCAGTTCTTC.

The chain uses TRBV19 and TRBJ2-3; tentatively, D is TRBD1 (6 bases). This CDR3 is 14 amino acids long. In germline, CDR1 is LNHDA, CDR2 SQIVND (reference sequence). The V end lost 4 bases, the J end lost 3 bases, and 11 bases lay between the germline ends. The CDR3 DNA follows: TGTGCCAGTAGTACGAACAGGGTGACAGATACGCAGTATTTT. Its protein is CASSTNRVTDTQYF.

The genes are TRBV7-7 and TRBJ2-5; maybe TRBD1 (6 bases). The CDR3 covers 15 residues. Germline V gives CDR1 SSHAT, CDR2 FNYEAQ (reference sequence). Trimming left V 5 bases short and J 5 bases short, with 18 bases between. CDR3 nucleotides: TGTGCCAGCAGCCTGGAATTGGGGGCCTGGGAGACCCAGTACTTC. This codes for CASSLELGAWETQYF.

The chain employs TRBV5-1 and TRBJ2-5; TRBD1 matches at 8 bases. The V gene end was trimmed by 0 bases and the J gene end by 4 bases; junction bases not matched to a gene: 8. The CDR3 has 16 amino acids. Germline V gene sequence: CDR1 SGHRS, CDR2 YFSETQ. The CDR3 loop reads CASSLGHSGGIETQYF. For the CDR3, the DNA is TGCGCCAGCAGCTTGGGGCACTCAGGGGGCATAGAGACCCAGTACTTC.

This chain links TRBV11-2 with TRBJ1-2; D is perhaps TRBD1 (5 bases). Per the germline V gene, CDR1 is SGHAT and CDR2 is FQNNGV. CDR3 length equals 13 residues. The ends were cut back, 0 bases at V and 6 bases at J, with 8 bases in the middle. The CDR3 DNA is TGTGCCAGCAGCTTAGACAGGGAGGATGGCTACACCTTC. Translating gives CASSLDREDGYTF.

J is TRBJ1-5 and V is TRBV6-1, with D unclear. CDR3 length equals 15 residues. V gave up 7 bases and J gave up 0 bases, with 13 bases separating them. Germline V gene lookup returns CDR1 MNHNS and CDR2 SASEGT. The DNA for the CDR3 is TGTGCCAGCACCATCGGGTCCCTTAGCAATCAGCCCCAGCATTTT. This gives the protein CASTIGSLSNQPQHF.

CDR3 nucleotide sequence: TGTGCCAGCAGCTTAGGCGCCAGGGGAACCGGGGAGCTGTTTTTT. As protein: CASSLGARGTGELFF. This chain connects TRBV7-9 to TRBJ2-2, with D possibly TRBD1 on 6 matching bases. Germline values: CDR1 SEHNR, CDR2 FQNEAQ (reference sequence). Trimming stripped 1 base from V and 5 bases from J, with 11 bases between. The CDR3 is 15 residues long. The whole variable domain, remainder taken from reference TRBV7-9 and TRBJ2-2, is DTGVSQNPRHKITKRGQNVTFRCDPISEHNRLYWYRQTLGQGPEFLTYFQNEAQLEKSRLLSDRFSAERPKGSFSTLEIQRTEQGDSAMYLCASSLGARGTGELFFGEGSRLTVL.

The chain couples TRBV12-5 to TRBJ1-5; weak D call: TRBD1 (5 bases). Trimming took off 0 bases at V and 6 bases at J, with 18 bases between the two ends. CDR1 is LGHNT and CDR2 is FRNRAP in the germline V gene. The CDR3 extends over 17 amino acids. CDR3 loop: CASGLVPGGAGSQPQHF. The CDR3 nucleotides read TGTGCTAGTGGTTTGGTCCCGGGGGGAGCAGGGTCTCAGCCCCAGCATTTT.

The chain couples TRBV5-1 to TRBJ2-7; 15 nucleotides agree with TRBD2. The germline gives CDR1 SGHRS, CDR2 YFSETQ. The CDR3 length is 16 residues. The junction had 8 bases not matched to a gene; V was cut back by 8 bases and J by 2 bases. The CDR3 coding sequence is TGCGCCAGTAGCGGACTAGCGGGGGGGTTGACCTACGAGCAGTACTTC. Encoded protein: CASSGLAGGLTYEQYF.

This chain joins TRBV4-3 and TRBJ1-1; D is uncertain. Between the trimmed V and J ends, which lost 1 base and 0 bases, there was a span of 9 bases. Germline CDR1 and CDR2: LGHNA and YSLEER. The CDR3 contains 15 residues. The CDR3 region is CASSQAYLMNTEAFF. In nucleotides, the CDR3 is TGCGCCAGCAGCCAAGCCTACCTCATGAACACTGAAGCTTTCTTT.

This chain connects TRBV4-3 to TRBJ1-2, with a weak D call TRBD1 (6 bases). Germline lookup yields CDR1 LGHNA and CDR2 YSLEER. CDR3 length: 16 amino acids. The V and J ends lost 0 bases and 3 bases respectively, with 14 bases between them. Written as DNA, the CDR3 is TGCGCCAGCAGCCAAGATGTCAACAGGGTCCACTATGGCTACACCTTC. Translating it yields CASSQDVNRVHYGYTF.

This clone was counted between two and nine times. The V and J genes are TRBV2 and TRBJ2-7; 11 bases line up with TRBD2. CDR1 is SNHLY, CDR2 FYNNEI, per germline. V trimming: 6 bases; J trimming: 7 bases; junction bases outside the gene matches: 8. This CDR3 contains 14 residues. CDR3 sequence: CASRASTSGAEQYF. CDR3 DNA: TGTGCCAGCAGGGCCTCGACTAGCGGGGCTGAGCAGTACTTC.

The V and J genes are TRBV6-1 and TRBJ2-1, with 7 bases matching TRBD1. V lost 2 bases, J lost 4 bases, and 2 bases stayed unmatched. The CDR3 consists of 14 residues. Germline V lookup: CDR1 MNHNS, CDR2 SASEGT. The CDR3 here is CASSEPDRYNEQFF. CDR3 bases: TGTGCCAGCAGTGAACCGGACAGGTACAATGAGCAGTTCTTC.

This clone showed up just a few times. V and J are TRBV28 and TRBJ2-1; D is unclear. The CDR3 spans 13 residues. The germline gives CDR1 MDHEN, CDR2 SYDVKM. With 4 bases removed from V and 10 bases from J, the gap between germline ends came to 14 bases. DNA of the CDR3: TGTGCCAGCAGTTCCCCTGCCCGTGCGGAGCAGTTCTTC. This translates into CASSSPARAEQFF. The whole variable domain, filled in from reference TRBV28 and TRBJ2-1, reads DVKVTQSSRYLVKRTGEKVFLECVQDMDHENMFWYRQDPGLGLRLIYFSYDVKMKEKGDIPEGYSVSREKKERFSLILESASTNQTSMYLCASSSPARAEQFFGPGTRLTVL.

The chain carries TRBV28 and TRBJ2-7, with D hard to call. This CDR3 is 12 amino acids long. CDR1 and CDR2 from the germline V gene are MDHEN and SYDVKM. V was clipped by 8 bases and J by 6 bases, with 14 bases between them. The CDR3 spells CASPDPTGEQYF. The CDR3 DNA follows: TGTGCCAGCCCAGACCCAACGGGCGAGCAGTACTTC. The variable domain in full, with the rest retrieved from reference TRBV28 and TRBJ2-7, is DVKVTQSSRYLVKRTGEKVFLECVQDMDHENMFWYRQDPGLGLRLIYFSYDVKMKEKGDIPEGYSVSREKKERFSLILESASTNQTSMYLCASPDPTGEQYFGPGTRLTVT.

The chain joins TRBV29-1 to TRBJ2-3, with D possibly TRBD2 on 5 matching bases. This CDR3 is built from 15 residues. V gave up 6 bases and J gave up 2 bases, with 18 bases separating them. In germline, CDR1 is SQVTM, CDR2 ANQGSEA. This CDR3 reads CSVAEDLAITDTQYF. Written as DNA, the CDR3 is TGCAGCGTCGCGGAGGACTTGGCTATCACAGATACGCAGTATTTT.

The J gene is TRBJ1-4, the V gene TRBV11-2; no clear D. V shed 1 base and J shed 6 bases, with 15 bases lying between them. This CDR3 has 16 amino acids. Germline V gives CDR1 SGHAT, CDR2 FQNNGV. CDR3 DNA: TGTGCCAGCAGCTTAGGGCCGGCACAGAATGATGAAAAACTGTTTTTT. This sequence encodes CASSLGPAQNDEKLFF.

The chain combines TRBV5-1 with TRBJ1-4; D gene ambiguous. V lost 2 bases and J 0 bases, leaving 8 bases between the germline ends. The CDR3 consists of 15 residues. Germline-derived CDR1 and CDR2 are SGHRS and YFSETQ. As DNA, the CDR3 is TGCGCCAGCAGCTTAATGGCAGCAACTAATGAAAAACTGTTTTTT. This translates into CASSLMAATNEKLFF.

The rearrangement links TRBV4-1 to TRBJ2-5; weak D call: TRBD2 (6 bases). Trimming took 3 bases from V and 2 from J, leaving 10 bases between them. CDR1 MGHRA and CDR2 YSYEKL come from the germline V gene. The CDR3 spans 14 residues. The CDR3, as DNA: TGCGCCAGCAGCCATCTAGCGCAACAAGAGACCCAGTACTTC. Translating it yields CASSHLAQQETQYF.

The rearrangement joins TRBV2 to TRBJ1-1, with 9 nucleotides matching TRBD1. CDR3 length: 16 residues. Trimming at V came to 3 bases and at J to 4 bases, leaving 9 bases not matched to a gene. CDR1 and CDR2 from the germline V gene are SNHLY and FYNNEI. CDR3 in DNA: TGTGCCAGCAGTGAGGAGGGACAGGGAGTGGGCACTGAAGCTTTCTTT. It encodes CASSEEGQGVGTEAFF.

The rearrangement uses TRBV6-6 and TRBJ1-2; TRBD1 agrees at 9 bases. V trimming: 6 bases; J trimming: 8 bases; junction bases outside the gene matches: 7. Germline CDR1 reads MNHNY; CDR2 reads SVGAGI (reference sequence). This CDR3 comprises 13 residues. The CDR3 DNA is TGTGCCAGCAGCCTCCGGGACAGGGACGGCTACACCTTC. Protein product: CASSLRDRDGYTF.

V is TRBV6-5 and J is TRBJ2-3; the D gene is possibly TRBD1 (5 bases). This CDR3 comprises 16 residues. V dropped 4 bases and J dropped 2 bases, with 16 bases sitting between them. The germline V gene has CDR1 MNHEY and CDR2 SVGAGI. The CDR3 DNA reads as TGTGCCAGCAGTTTAGGGGCATCACCAGCCACAGATACGCAGTATTTT. This translates into CASSLGASPATDTQYF.

The chain carries TRBV6-6 and TRBJ2-7; D perhaps matches TRBD2 (6 bases). This CDR3 contains 15 residues. V gave up 4 bases and J gave up 0 bases, with 13 bases separating them. Germline V gene lookup returns CDR1 MNHNY and CDR2 SVGAGI (reference sequence). The DNA of the CDR3 is TGTGCCAGCAGTTCCGCCGCGGGGCACTCCTACGAGCAGTACTTC. Its protein is CASSSAAGHSYEQYF.

The chain combines TRBV10-1 with TRBJ2-1; 8 positions agree with TRBD1. This CDR3 region has 17 residues. J lost 5 bases, V lost 8 bases, and 17 bases had no gene match. Germline CDR1 WNHNN, CDR2 SYGVQD (reference sequence). CDR3 in amino acids: CASGGYQGAYSHNEQFF. The CDR3 DNA reads TGCGCCAGCGGGGGCTATCAGGGGGCCTATTCACACAATGAGCAGTTCTTC.

The chain carries TRBV27 and TRBJ1-4; 7 positions agree with TRBD1. The length of the CDR3 is 12 residues. Germline values: CDR1 MNHEY, CDR2 SMNVEV (reference sequence). V was clipped by 11 bases and J by 7 bases; unmatched bases: 7. The CDR3: CACRDRGEKLFF. CDR3 nucleotide sequence: TGTGCCTGCCGGGACAGAGGTGAAAAACTGTTTTTT.

V and J are TRBV7-2 and TRBJ2-1, with a tentative D call TRBD2 (6 bases). Per germline, CDR1 SGHTA and CDR2 FQGNSA. This CDR3 contains 15 residues. Trimming stripped 6 bases from V and 1 base from J, with 13 bases between. The chain's CDR3 is CASRDESGSYNEQFF. CDR3 DNA: TGTGCCAGCAGAGACGAGAGCGGGTCCTACAATGAGCAGTTCTTC.

The chain joins TRBV11-2 to TRBJ1-2, with TRBD1 matching over 11 bases. Germline V gene data show CDR1 as SGHAT and CDR2 as FQNNGV. The CDR3 runs to 13 residues. With 5 bases clipped from V and 8 bases from J, the junction kept 4 bases outside the gene matches. The CDR3 protein is CASSLDRGRGYTF. The DNA for the CDR3 is TGTGCCAGCAGCCTGGACAGGGGGCGAGGCTACACCTTC. The entire variable domain, with the rest obtained from reference TRBV11-2 and TRBJ1-2, is as follows: EAGVAQSPRYKIIEKRQSVAFWCNPISGHATLYWYQQILGQGPKLLIQFQNNGVVDDSQLPKDRFSAERLKGVDSTLKIQPAKLEDSAVYLCASSLDRGRGYTFGSGTRLTVV.

This clone has just a few counts. The chain links TRBV7-8 to TRBJ1-4; 8 bases line up with TRBD1. CDR3 length: 18 residues. CDR1 SGHVS and CDR2 FQNEAQ come from the germline V gene. V dropped 5 bases and J dropped 0; count of bases not matched to a gene: 11. The CDR3 nucleotides are TGTGCCAGCAGCCCGACTTTCGGGACAGGAGCAACTAATGAAAAACTGTTTTTT. It codes for CASSPTFGTGATNEKLFF.